Listed below are T cell receptor beta chains from one sample, sequenced in a study of persistence of HIV-infected CD4 T cells. Data came from immunoSEQ multiplex PCR; TCRdb stores just in-frame clones and leaves some out. Among about 39,000 clones listed, more than 75% were seen once. No antigen has been assigned to these receptors. Sequenced material: cultured CD4+ T cells from PBMCs, taken from a patient who received antiretroviral therapy. These receptors originate from an adult with HIV. The donor label of this sample is uncertain. CDR3s include the opening cysteine and the closing phenylalanine or tryptophan. A D gene is named only where the DNA matches it firmly. Size values are once, few and many counts, or a class for expanded clones, and some rows have none.

CDR3 protein: CASSQSGIGGYTF
CDR3 DNA: TGTGCCAGCAGCCAATCAGGGATTGGTGGCTACACCTTC
clone size: .
D gene: .
J gene: TRBJ1-2
V gene: TRBV4-2

CDR3 protein: CASSFRVESQPQHF
CDR3 DNA: TGTGCCAGCAGTTTCCGTGTCGAAAGTCAGCCCCAGCATTTT
clone size: .
D gene: .
J gene: TRBJ1-5
V gene: TRBV28

CDR3 protein: CAISLGVAGELFF
CDR3 DNA: TGTGCCATCAGTTTAGGGGTGGCCGGGGAGCTGTTTTTT
clone size: .
D gene: .
J gene: TRBJ2-2
V gene: TRBV10-3

CDR3 protein: CASSYGQPNTGELFF
CDR3 DNA: TGCGCCAGCAGCTACGGACAACCGAACACCGGGGAGCTGTTTTTT
clone size: .
D gene: .
J gene: TRBJ2-2
V gene: TRBV5-1

CDR3 protein: CASSISRQNTEAFF
CDR3 DNA: TGTGCCAGTAGTATAAGTAGGCAGAACACTGAAGCTTTCTTT
clone size: few
D gene: .
J gene: TRBJ1-1
V gene: TRBV19

CDR3 protein: CASSPSPKTYEQYF
CDR3 DNA: TGTGCCAGCAGCCCCTCGCCAAAGACCTACGAGCAGTACTTC
clone size: .
D gene: .
J gene: TRBJ2-7
V gene: TRBV7-8

CDR3 protein: CASSEPSGWNQPQHF
CDR3 DNA: TGTGCCAGCAGTGAACCCTCCGGTTGGAATCAGCCCCAGCATTTT
clone size: .
D gene: .
J gene: TRBJ1-5
V gene: TRBV6-1

CDR3 protein: CSASASGGSNEQFF
CDR3 DNA: TGCAGTGCTAGTGCGAGCGGGGGCTCGAATGAGCAGTTCTTC
clone size: .
D gene: TRBD2
J gene: TRBJ2-1
V gene: TRBV20-1

CDR3 protein: CASSYRRYKDTQYF
CDR3 DNA: TGTGCCAGCAGTTACCGCAGGTATAAGGATACGCAGTATTTT
clone size: .
D gene: .
J gene: TRBJ2-3
V gene: TRBV6-5

CDR3 protein: CASSERQGRNTGELFF
CDR3 DNA: TGTGCCAGCAGCGAACGACAGGGAAGAAACACCGGGGAGCTGTTTTTT
clone size: .
D gene: .
J gene: TRBJ2-2
V gene: TRBV21-1

CDR3 protein: CASSVTGVSNTGELFF
CDR3 DNA: TGTGCCAGCAGCGTGACAGGGGTCTCGAACACCGGGGAGCTGTTTTTT
clone size: .
D gene: TRBD1
J gene: TRBJ2-2
V gene: TRBV9

CDR3 protein: CASSLGGSEAKNIQYF
CDR3 DNA: TGTGCCAGCAGCTTGGGGGGGTCGGAGGCCAAAAACATTCAGTACTTC
clone size: .
D gene: .
J gene: TRBJ2-4
V gene: TRBV5-4

CDR3 protein: CASSRFGRGTDTQYF
CDR3 DNA: TGTGCCAGCAGCAGGTTTGGGCGCGGCACAGATACGCAGTATTTT
clone size: .
D gene: .
J gene: TRBJ2-3
V gene: TRBV11-3

CDR3 protein: CASSVTGRDTQYF
CDR3 DNA: TGTGCCAGCAGCGTTACAGGTCGGGATACGCAGTATTTT
clone size: .
D gene: .
J gene: TRBJ2-3
V gene: TRBV7-6

CDR3 protein: CASIGSTEAFF
CDR3 DNA: TGTGCCAGCATCGGCAGCACTGAAGCTTTCTTT
clone size: once
D gene: .
J gene: TRBJ1-1
V gene: TRBV6-5

CDR3 protein: CASSTTGQGFGYGYTF
CDR3 DNA: TGTGCCAGTAGTACAACGGGACAGGGTTTTGGCTATGGCTACACCTTC
clone size: .
D gene: TRBD1
J gene: TRBJ1-2
V gene: TRBV19

CDR3 protein: CASSLSGTANSPLHF
CDR3 DNA: TGTGCCAGCAGCTTATCCGGGACAGCGAATTCACCCCTCCACTTT
clone size: .
D gene: TRBD1
J gene: TRBJ1-6
V gene: TRBV7-2

CDR3 protein: CSALRQALYTEAFF
CDR3 DNA: TGCAGCGCCCTCCGACAGGCTCTGTACACTGAAGCTTTCTTT
clone size: .
D gene: .
J gene: TRBJ1-1
V gene: TRBV29-1

CDR3 protein: CASSLDHGYTF
CDR3 DNA: TGTGCCAGTAGCTTGGACCATGGCTACACCTTC
clone size: .
D gene: .
J gene: TRBJ1-2
V gene: TRBV19

CDR3 protein: CASSLRARNEAFF
CDR3 DNA: TGTGCCAGCAGTTTACGGGCTCGTAATGAAGCTTTCTTT
clone size: .
D gene: .
J gene: TRBJ1-1
V gene: TRBV6-5

CDR3 protein: CATTRGNTEAFF
CDR3 DNA: TGTGCCACAACGAGGGGGAACACTGAAGCTTTCTTT
clone size: once
D gene: .
J gene: TRBJ1-1
V gene: TRBV28

CDR3 protein: CASTPGLAGARRDTQYF
CDR3 DNA: TGTGCCAGCACCCCGGGACTAGCGGGGGCGCGCCGGGATACGCAGTATTTT
clone size: once
D gene: TRBD2
J gene: TRBJ2-3
V gene: TRBV7-2

CDR3 protein: CASSLGLAGGFTDTQYF
CDR3 DNA: TGCGCCAGCAGCTTGGGGCTAGCGGGGGGGTTCACAGATACGCAGTATTTT
clone size: .
D gene: TRBD2
J gene: TRBJ2-3
V gene: TRBV5-1

CDR3 protein: CASSEQGSLSGNTIYF
CDR3 DNA: TGTGCCAGCAGTGAACAGGGTTCCCTCTCTGGAAACACCATATATTTT
clone size: .
D gene: .
J gene: TRBJ1-3
V gene: TRBV2